The present entry profiles one T cell receptor beta chain with its context. Its antigen specificity is not known. Per-base quality was not reported, and no clone a single base away is much larger than it. The source of the sample is a study of PD-1 blockade in classical Hodgkin lymphoma (dated by TCRdb to about 2020). For context, the study as a whole: Nivolumab dosing was 3 mg/kg intravenously every 2 weeks, continuing until either disease progression or unacceptable toxicity. The study used CyTOF and TCR beta sequencing to define a peripheral blood immune signature of response to PD-1 blockade in classical Hodgkin lymphoma.

General findings and caveats noted by the study authors: Lower diversity was observed in patients in whom nivolumab was started less than 1 year after ASCT, and these patients were excluded from later analyses so that confounding by immune reconstitution would be avoided. The study covered only a single clinical trial cohort, and the causes of the repertoire differences, possibly disease activity or prior therapy, were still not defined. Trial patients with a complete response had baseline diversity similar to that of newly diagnosed patients, while partial responders and progressors had significantly lower diversity. CD4+ but not CD8+ TCR diversity rose significantly by C4D1 (p=0.0027 vs p=0.16), most apparent in complete responders (p=0.02). Baseline TCR diversity was reported to be lower in newly diagnosed patients than in healthy donors and to be lower still in relapsed/refractory patients.

The Qiagen DNeasy kit was used to extract genomic DNA from unsorted PBMCs and from the negatively selected CD4+ and CD8+ fractions. Using primers that anneal to V and J segments, immunoSEQ multiplex PCR amplified the TCR beta CDR3 regions. A synthetic immune receptor repertoire was used to minimize amplification bias, and any remaining bias was removed computationally after sequencing. As for the authors' bioinformatics: Custom Python scripts were used to quantify repertoire diversity as the Shannon entropy index. The unsorted, CD4+ and CD8+ repertoires were each analyzed separately, with the exception of combined analyses, where CD4+ and CD8+ sequences were merged in silico. Clonal expansion was defined as a frequency increase of at least 2-fold after treatment compared with C1D1, and clones undetected at baseline were assigned a pseudocount of 0.5. Clones with 0 or 1 copy at C1D1 were classified as singleton clones, and clones with 2 or more copies were classified as non-singleton clones. Clones expanded in unsorted samples were assigned a CD4+, CD8+ or unknown annotation through matching of protein sequences in sorted samples from the same patient. Wilcoxon tests on paired samples were used to test changes in diversity from C1D1 to C4D1. The table comes from immuneACCESS by way of TCRdb, which keeps in-frame sequences with V and J called. Part of the clones is missing from these tables; in studies checked, under half for an unresolved V gene and the rest for unknown reasons. That table gives V, J and clone size, and the DNA gave D and trimming. In all, the sample holds roughly 29,000 clones, and more than 60% of those were seen once. The biggest ten clones account for roughly 0.52% of the sample.

The germline V gene (reference sequence) provides CDR1 SEHNR and CDR2 FQNEAQ. Trimming costs V 5 bases and J 6 bases, and their ends lie 14 bases apart. The CDR3 starts with the cysteine, ends with the phenylalanine, and has 14 residues. The retained sequence is limited to the CDR3, 42 bases, with the frame set at the first base. The meaning of the sample's time point label: cycle 4 day 1 (C4D1), after more than five weeks of nivolumab. Every trial patient had relapsed following autologous stem cell transplantation, and prior brentuximab vedotin exposure was what differed among cohorts A, B and C. Magnetic negative selection with a Miltenyi CD4+ T cell isolation kit was used to purify CD4+ T cells from thawed PBMCs. A total of over 55 patients with relapsed/refractory classical Hodgkin lymphoma made up the trial cohort, and each patient's best overall response was complete response, partial response or progressive disease. Single-agent nivolumab was administered to trial patients in the multi-cohort phase II CheckMate 205 trial. An independent review committee assessed best overall response by applying the 2007 International Working Group response criteria. Trial PBMCs were obtained immediately prior to nivolumab initiation (C1D1) and on therapy at cycle 2 day 1 and cycle 4 day 1. Peripheral blood was collected in 8 mL Vacutainer Cell Preparation Tubes, from which PBMCs were isolated by centrifugation and then cryopreserved. Purified CD4+ and CD8+ fractions were prepared only for cases with an additional available PBMC sample. Magnetically labelled cells were removed on LS columns in a quadroMACS separator, and the flow-through was retained as the purified fraction.

The sequence was collected from a human donor with classical Hodgkin lymphoma. The receptor chain draws on TRBV7-9 and TRBJ2-1; the D region possibly corresponds to TRBD1 (6 bases align). Sequenced material: CD4+ T cells from blood, taken before the fourth cycle of nivolumab. The CDR3 in this case is CASSLQGIGNEQFF. The nucleotide sequence is TGTGCCAGCAGCCTCCAGGGGATCGGCAATGAGCAGTTCTTC.